This T cell receptor (beta chain) originates from a study of tumor-infiltrating lymphocytes in primary liver carcinoma. Study-wide points: Detection in all five tumor regions applied to only about 7-25% of top clones.

This CDR3 has 15 residues. Between the trimmed V and J ends, which lost 4 bases and 1 base, there was a span of 14 bases. Looked up from germline, CDR1 is SGHRS and CDR2 is YFSETQ. In the case of this clonotype: Its antigen is not identified. Being one base from a much bigger clone, this may be a read error.

For each extraction, RNA and DNA were obtained together from 20-30 mg of unsorted bulk tissue. The patients carried chronic HBV infection and had received no treatment. Over 85% of the cells in every tumor sample were viable tumor cells. With a constant-region primer, TCR beta cDNA was made from 450 to 550 ng of total RNA. Three nested multiplex PCR rounds of slightly modified ARM-PCR generated TCR beta libraries. Both of the initial two PCR rounds ran for approximately 11 cycles and employed TRBV1-TRBV30 forward primers alongside a C-beta reverse primer. TCRdb ran MiXCR on the multiplex PCR reads and lists one entry per CDR3 protein. The data contain approximately 190,000 distinct CDR3 sequences, about 82% of them singletons.

This clonotype originated in a man aged 35-49 years with primary liver carcinoma and hepatitis B virus infection. The sequenced sample was tumor tissue from primary liver carcinoma. This sequence joins TRBV5-1 and TRBJ1-1; a possible D gene is TRBD1 (5 bases). CDR3 DNA sequence: TGCGCCAGCAGCACCGGAGAGGGGAAGAACACTGAAGCTTTCTTT. This encodes CASSTGEGKNTEAFF.